These T cell receptor beta chains were read from a single sample in a study of T-cell reconstitution after alpha-beta-depleted transplantation in children. MiXCR, applied by TCRdb to the PCR reads, yields one record per CDR3 protein. The sample holds some 440,000 distinct CDR3 sequences, 15% to 20% seen once. This specimen consisted of PBMCs, mostly from graft donor cells, obtained 360 days after TCRalphabeta/CD19-depleted stem cell transplant. Receptors were obtained from a boy under three years old who had a stem cell transplant for Wiskott-Aldrich syndrome, so the T cells may come from the graft donor. CDR3s include the opening cysteine and the closing phenylalanine or tryptophan. D genes are given only for firm matches. A row's size may be missing; if present it is once, few, many or a size class.

abundance: many; v_gene: TRBV5-1; d_gene: -; j_gene: TRBJ2-7; CDR3nt: TGCGCCAGCAGCTTGGTAGGGGAAGTCTACGAGCAGTACTTC; CDR3aa: CASSLVGEVYEQYF
abundance: -; v_gene: TRBV5-1; d_gene: TRBD2; j_gene: TRBJ2-7; CDR3nt: TGCGCCAGCAGCTTGCAGCGGGGGGCCTACGAGCAGTACTTC; CDR3aa: CASSLQRGAYEQYF
abundance: -; v_gene: TRBV6-2/TRBV6-3; d_gene: -; j_gene: TRBJ1-2; CDR3nt: TGTGCCAGCAGTCCACACCTAAAACGGACAGAGGATGGCTACACCTTC; CDR3aa: CASSPHLKRTEDGYTF
abundance: few; v_gene: TRBV7-2; d_gene: -; j_gene: TRBJ2-7; CDR3nt: TGTGCCAGCAGCTTAGCGGGGGCTGGCGGGAGCTACGAGCAGTACTTC; CDR3aa: CASSLAGAGGSYEQYF
abundance: few; v_gene: TRBV4-1; d_gene: -; j_gene: TRBJ1-2; CDR3nt: TGCGCCAGCAGCCAAGAGGGACGTCTTTATGGCTACACCTTC; CDR3aa: CASSQEGRLYGYTF
abundance: many; v_gene: TRBV14; d_gene: -; j_gene: TRBJ2-1; CDR3nt: TGTGCCAGCAGCCAAGGACAGTACAATGAGCAGTTCTTC; CDR3aa: CASSQGQYNEQFF
abundance: few; v_gene: TRBV15; d_gene: -; j_gene: TRBJ2-6; CDR3nt: TGTGCCACCAGCAGTGCTACTGGTGGCCTCGGCTCTGGGGCCAACGTCCTGACTTTC; CDR3aa: CATSSATGGLGSGANVLTF
abundance: -; v_gene: TRBV4-3; d_gene: TRBD1; j_gene: TRBJ2-5; CDR3nt: TGCGCCAGCAGCTCTGGAACAGGGGTAGAGACCCAGTACTTC; CDR3aa: CASSSGTGVETQYF
abundance: many; v_gene: TRBV2; d_gene: -; j_gene: TRBJ1-5; CDR3nt: TGTGCCAGCAGAGAGTCTTTTGGCAATCAGCCCCAGCATTTT; CDR3aa: CASRESFGNQPQHF
abundance: few; v_gene: TRBV15; d_gene: -; j_gene: TRBJ1-6; CDR3nt: TGTGCCACCAGCAGGGCTGTTAATTCACCCCTCCACTTT; CDR3aa: CATSRAVNSPLHF
abundance: many; v_gene: TRBV3-1; d_gene: -; j_gene: TRBJ1-6; CDR3nt: TGTGCCAGCAGCCCCGGGCTTCCATGGATCTATAATTCACCCCTCCACTTT; CDR3aa: CASSPGLPWIYNSPLHF
abundance: -; v_gene: TRBV29-1; d_gene: -; j_gene: TRBJ1-2; CDR3nt: TGCAGCGCCACGGGGACTTTTAACTATGGCTACACCTTC; CDR3aa: CSATGTFNYGYTF
abundance: -; v_gene: TRBV12-3/TRBV12-4; d_gene: TRBD1; j_gene: TRBJ2-4; CDR3nt: TGTGCCAGCAGCGTTGACAGGGGTCCCCGGGCAAACATTCAGTACTTC; CDR3aa: CASSVDRGPRANIQYF
abundance: few; v_gene: TRBV13; d_gene: -; j_gene: TRBJ2-7; CDR3nt: TGTGCCAGCAGCTCGCCCACGGACCCCTACGAGCAGTACTTC; CDR3aa: CASSSPTDPYEQYF
abundance: -; v_gene: TRBV4-3; d_gene: TRBD2; j_gene: TRBJ2-2; CDR3nt: TGCGCCAGCAGCCAAGGGGGAAGGACTAGCGGACACACCGGGGAGCTGTTTTTT; CDR3aa: CASSQGGRTSGHTGELFF
abundance: -; v_gene: TRBV28; d_gene: -; j_gene: TRBJ2-7; CDR3nt: TGTGCCAGCAGTTTAATCGGGGCAGACAACTCCTACGAGCAGTACTTC; CDR3aa: CASSLIGADNSYEQYF
abundance: -; v_gene: TRBV6-2/TRBV6-3; d_gene: TRBD2; j_gene: TRBJ2-3; CDR3nt: TGTGCCAGCAGTAAGACCGGGACTAGCGGACCCACAGATACGCAGTATTTT; CDR3aa: CASSKTGTSGPTDTQYF
abundance: few; v_gene: TRBV4-2; d_gene: TRBD1; j_gene: TRBJ2-1; CDR3nt: TGTGCCAGCAGTCATCGACAGGGGGACAATGAGCAGTTCTTC; CDR3aa: CASSHRQGDNEQFF
abundance: -; v_gene: TRBV5-1; d_gene: -; j_gene: TRBJ2-1; CDR3nt: TGCGCCAGCAGCTTCGGGACCCTTACCTACAATGAGCAGTTCTTC; CDR3aa: CASSFGTLTYNEQFF
abundance: few; v_gene: TRBV5-1; d_gene: -; j_gene: TRBJ2-7; CDR3nt: TGCGCCAGCAGCCCCGAGGACAGCCCGATTTGGGAGCAGTACTTC; CDR3aa: CASSPEDSPIWEQYF
abundance: -; v_gene: TRBV12-3/TRBV12-4; d_gene: TRBD1; j_gene: TRBJ2-3; CDR3nt: TGTGCCAGCGGACAGGGGTCGGATACGCAGTATTTT; CDR3aa: CASGQGSDTQYF
abundance: -; v_gene: TRBV7-9; d_gene: -; j_gene: TRBJ2-5; CDR3nt: TGTGCCAGCAGCTTCGACAGGAAAGAGACCCAGTACTTC; CDR3aa: CASSFDRKETQYF
abundance: -; v_gene: TRBV5-1; d_gene: -; j_gene: TRBJ1-2; CDR3nt: TGCGCCAGCAGATCGGGGAACTATGGCTACACCTTC; CDR3aa: CASRSGNYGYTF
abundance: few; v_gene: TRBV18; d_gene: TRBD2; j_gene: TRBJ2-3; CDR3nt: TGTGCCAGCTCGAGGACTAGCGCTAGCACAGATACGCAGTATTTT; CDR3aa: CASSRTSASTDTQYF
abundance: few; v_gene: TRBV4-3; d_gene: TRBD1; j_gene: TRBJ1-1; CDR3nt: TGCGCCAGCAGCCACGGGACAGGGTCTCAAGCTTTCTTT; CDR3aa: CASSHGTGSQAFF
abundance: many; v_gene: TRBV20-1; d_gene: -; j_gene: TRBJ1-5; CDR3nt: TGCAGTGCTAGAGGAGCAGGAGGAGGGGATCAGCCCCAGCATTTT; CDR3aa: CSARGAGGGDQPQHF
abundance: -; v_gene: TRBV7-9; d_gene: -; j_gene: TRBJ2-3; CDR3nt: TGTGCCAGCAGCTCGGACACAGCCACAGATACGCAGTATTTT; CDR3aa: CASSSDTATDTQYF
abundance: -; v_gene: TRBV27; d_gene: -; j_gene: TRBJ2-7; CDR3nt: TGTGCCAGCAGGCCCCGCGGACATCCTTACGAGCAGTACTTC; CDR3aa: CASRPRGHPYEQYF
abundance: -; v_gene: TRBV20-1; d_gene: TRBD1; j_gene: TRBJ1-5; CDR3nt: TGCAGTGCTATGTCGGACAGGAGCAATCAGCCCCAGCATTTT; CDR3aa: CSAMSDRSNQPQHF
abundance: few; v_gene: TRBV28; d_gene: TRBD2; j_gene: TRBJ2-3; CDR3nt: TGTGCCAGCAGTTCCATACGACGGCTAGCGGGCTTCACAGATACGCAGTATTTT; CDR3aa: CASSSIRRLAGFTDTQYF
abundance: -; v_gene: TRBV20-1; d_gene: TRBD2; j_gene: TRBJ2-1; CDR3nt: TGCAGTGCTATGAAAGGTCTAGCGGGAGTGGAGCAGTTCTTC; CDR3aa: CSAMKGLAGVEQFF
abundance: -; v_gene: TRBV5-4; d_gene: TRBD2; j_gene: TRBJ2-5; CDR3nt: TGTGCCAGCAGCTTACTAGCGGGAGGGCCTCCGCAACTACCCAGGGAGACCCAGTACTTC; CDR3aa: CASSLLAGGPPQLPRETQYF
abundance: -; v_gene: TRBV27; d_gene: -; j_gene: TRBJ1-2; CDR3nt: TGTGCCAGCAGTTTACTGGGACCTCCGAATGGCTACACCTTC; CDR3aa: CASSLLGPPNGYTF
abundance: -; v_gene: TRBV24-1; d_gene: -; j_gene: TRBJ1-5; CDR3nt: TGTGCCACCCCCGGACGGAGTTATGGGCCCCAGCATTTT; CDR3aa: CATPGRSYGPQHF
abundance: many; v_gene: TRBV5-1; d_gene: -; j_gene: TRBJ2-1; CDR3nt: TGCGCCAGCAGCTTGATCCGGGGAAATGAGCAGTTCTTC; CDR3aa: CASSLIRGNEQFF
abundance: -; v_gene: TRBV20-1; d_gene: TRBD2; j_gene: TRBJ2-3; CDR3nt: TGCAGTGCTGACGGACTAGCGGGGAGCACAGATACGCAGTATTTT; CDR3aa: CSADGLAGSTDTQYF
abundance: -; v_gene: TRBV5-6; d_gene: -; j_gene: TRBJ2-3; CDR3nt: TGTGCCAGCAGCTTGTCAATGACCGTCGGCACAGATACGCAGTATTTT; CDR3aa: CASSLSMTVGTDTQYF
abundance: -; v_gene: TRBV7-9; d_gene: -; j_gene: TRBJ2-2; CDR3nt: TGTGCCAGCAGCTTACTCTGGGGCTGTAGGACCGGGGAGCTGTTTTTT; CDR3aa: CASSLLWGCRTGELFF
abundance: -; v_gene: TRBV5-1; d_gene: -; j_gene: TRBJ2-7; CDR3nt: TGCGCCAGCAGCTTGGGAGGATACCGGGACGGGCCCTACGAGCAGTACTTC; CDR3aa: CASSLGGYRDGPYEQYF
abundance: -; v_gene: TRBV20-1; d_gene: -; j_gene: TRBJ2-5; CDR3nt: TGCAGTTCGCCGGGGAGGGAGACCCAGTACTTC; CDR3aa: CSSPGRETQYF
abundance: few; v_gene: TRBV7-9; d_gene: -; j_gene: TRBJ2-7; CDR3nt: TGTGCCAGCGCCCTATATGACTACGAGCAGTACTTC; CDR3aa: CASALYDYEQYF
abundance: -; v_gene: TRBV12-3/TRBV12-4; d_gene: TRBD2; j_gene: TRBJ2-1; CDR3nt: TGTGCCAGCAGTTTATTTTGGAGGGCTAGCGGGAGGCCCAATGAGCAGTTCTTC; CDR3aa: CASSLFWRASGRPNEQFF
abundance: few; v_gene: TRBV7-9; d_gene: -; j_gene: TRBJ2-7; CDR3nt: TGTGCCAGCAGCTTAGGGAGGACGAACGACATTTCCTACGAGCAGTACTTC; CDR3aa: CASSLGRTNDISYEQYF
abundance: -; v_gene: TRBV11-1; d_gene: -; j_gene: TRBJ2-7; CDR3nt: TGTGCCAGCAGCTTTTACGGTCGCCGCGGGCAGGGGGGTTCTTCCTCCTACGAGCAGTACTTC; CDR3aa: CASSFYGRRGQGGSSSYEQYF
abundance: -; v_gene: TRBV4-2; d_gene: -; j_gene: TRBJ1-4; CDR3nt: TGTGCCAGCAGCCAGGGACGGTTTAGGACTAATGAAAAACTGTTTTTT; CDR3aa: CASSQGRFRTNEKLFF
abundance: -; v_gene: TRBV5-1; d_gene: -; j_gene: TRBJ2-1; CDR3nt: TGCGCCAGCAGCTTAGGGATATTCTCCTACAATGAGCAGTTCTTC; CDR3aa: CASSLGIFSYNEQFF
abundance: -; v_gene: TRBV25-1; d_gene: TRBD1; j_gene: TRBJ1-1; CDR3nt: TGTGCCACCAGTCCCCCGACAGGGCGTGGCACTGAAGCTTTCTTT; CDR3aa: CATSPPTGRGTEAFF
abundance: -; v_gene: TRBV2; d_gene: -; j_gene: TRBJ2-1; CDR3nt: TGTGCCAGCAGGTCTAGCGAGCCCTACAATGAGCAGTTCTTC; CDR3aa: CASRSSEPYNEQFF
abundance: few; v_gene: TRBV7-2; d_gene: -; j_gene: TRBJ2-5; CDR3nt: TGTGCCAGCAGCTTAATCAGGAGTAGGTTACAAGAGACCCAGTACTTC; CDR3aa: CASSLIRSRLQETQYF
abundance: -; v_gene: TRBV12-3/TRBV12-4; d_gene: TRBD2; j_gene: TRBJ2-1; CDR3nt: TGTGCCAGCGATAAGGGGATAGGCGGGAGGTCCAATGAGCAGTTCTTC; CDR3aa: CASDKGIGGRSNEQFF
abundance: -; v_gene: TRBV5-1; d_gene: TRBD1; j_gene: TRBJ1-6; CDR3nt: TGCGCCAGCAAGGGGGCCGAGGGTTCACCCCTCCACTTT; CDR3aa: CASKGAEGSPLHF
abundance: -; v_gene: TRBV2; d_gene: TRBD2; j_gene: TRBJ2-4; CDR3nt: TGTGCCAGCAGTGGTCCAGTAGCGGGGGGGCGTCGAGCCAAAAACATTCAGTACTTC; CDR3aa: CASSGPVAGGRRAKNIQYF
abundance: -; v_gene: TRBV12-3/TRBV12-4; d_gene: TRBD1; j_gene: TRBJ1-5; CDR3nt: TGTGCCAGCAGCCGCCGGGGGACAGGGCGAAATCAGCCCCAGCATTTT; CDR3aa: CASSRRGTGRNQPQHF
abundance: few; v_gene: TRBV15; d_gene: -; j_gene: TRBJ1-6; CDR3nt: TGTGCCACCAGCAGCGATCATGCGGGCGCTAATTCACCCCTCCACTTT; CDR3aa: CATSSDHAGANSPLHF